These 19 T cell receptor beta chains came from one sample sequenced in a study of regulatory T cells in long-lasting Graves disease. Building the TCR beta libraries relied on iRepertoire HTBI primers, and CDR3 regions underwent Arm-PCR. From the multiplex PCR reads, TCRdb called clonotypes with MiXCR, one entry per CDR3 protein. This table has approximately 440,000 distinct CDR3 sequences, 15% to 20% appearing once. As to time point: newly diagnosed GD, antithyroid drugs for less than 3 months. PBMCs were the source of the RNA used for TCR sequencing. This sample was shared with a second study, whose subject was T cells in Graves' hyperthyroidism and ophthalmopathy.

Sequenced here: peripheral blood mononuclear cells (PBMCs), sampled at new diagnosis, from a patient treated with antithyroid drugs. All receptors derive from a man aged 40-49 years with Graves disease.

There are many counts of this clonotype. The J gene is TRBJ1-2, the V gene TRBV3-1; D unclear. The ends were cut back, 3 bases at V and 7 bases at J, with 12 bases in the middle. The CDR3 is 13 residues long. Germline assignment: CDR1 LGHDT and CDR2 YNNKEL (reference sequence). The CDR3 sequence: CASSQDTTGGYTF. The CDR3 bases are TGTGCCAGCAGCCAGGATACCACCGGTGGCTACACCTTC.

Many counts were recorded for this clonotype. The genes are TRBV28 and TRBJ1-5; 11 bases are shared with TRBD1. Unmatched junction bases numbered 11, after V lost 6 bases and J lost 4 bases. The CDR3 consists of 17 residues. CDR1 is MDHEN and CDR2 is SYDVKM in the germline V gene. The CDR3 DNA reads TGTGCCAGCAGGACCATTCTTGGGACAGGGGGAAATCAGCCCCAGCATTTT. Encoded protein: CASRTILGTGGNQPQHF.

This clonotype has only a few counts. This rearrangement joins TRBV7-2 to TRBJ2-1; 13 bases line up with TRBD2. The germline V gene encodes CDR1 SGHTA and CDR2 FQGNSA. The CDR3 is 15 amino acids. The ends lost 3 bases at V and 7 bases at J; junction bases unmatched: 3. The CDR3 nucleotides are TGTGCCAGCAGCTTGGGACTAGCGGGGATGAATGAGCAGTTCTTC. The encoded protein is CASSLGLAGMNEQFF.

This clonotype came up many times. The rearrangement uses TRBV28 and TRBJ2-7, with 10 bases matching TRBD1. The V gene end was trimmed by 7 bases and the J gene end by 3 bases; junction bases not matched to a gene: 3. Germline V gene lookup returns CDR1 MDHEN and CDR2 SYDVKM. The CDR3 has 13 residues. This chain's CDR3 is CASTWTGGYEQYF. The CDR3 DNA sequence: TGTGCCAGCACCTGGACAGGGGGCTACGAGCAGTACTTC. Together with reference TRBV28 and TRBJ2-7, the CDR3 gives the full variable domain: DVKVTQSSRYLVKRTGEKVFLECVQDMDHENMFWYRQDPGLGLRLIYFSYDVKMKEKGDIPEGYSVSREKKERFSLILESASTNQTSMYLCASTWTGGYEQYFGPGTRLTVT.

This clonotype has only a few counts. The junction and the germline gene differ at one end; a read error may be behind it. This chain uses TRBV12-3 or TRBV12-4 with TRBJ1-2; 7 nucleotides match TRBD1. This CDR3 spans 13 amino acids. The DNA of the CDR3 is TGTGCCAGCAGCCGCAGGGGGGGCTATGACTACACCTTC. Translation: CASSRRGGYDYTF.

This clonotype has at least ten counts. The chain employs TRBV28 and TRBJ2-7; 9 positions agree with TRBD2. The germline V gene encodes CDR1 MDHEN and CDR2 SYDVKM. The CDR3 loop spans 14 amino acids. V lost 7 bases to trimming and J lost 4 bases; unmatched junction nucleotides: 8. Written as DNA, the CDR3 is TGTGCCAGCAACCCTAGCGGGACAATTTACGAGCAGTACTTC. Translating gives CASNPSGTIYEQYF.

A few counts support this clonotype. In nucleotides, the CDR3 is TGTGCCAGTAGTGTGAGAGGTGAAAACATTCAGTACTTC. Translating gives CASSVRGENIQYF. This chain connects TRBV19 to TRBJ2-4, with unresolved D. Trimming stripped 5 bases from V and 5 bases from J, with 10 bases between. Germline-derived CDR1 and CDR2 are LNHDA and SQIVND (reference sequence). CDR3 length: 13 residues.

In its sample, this clonotype was seen many times. This chain links TRBV7-8 with TRBJ2-5; 10 bases are shared with TRBD1. CDR3 length equals 16 residues. Germline CDR1 and CDR2: SGHVS and FQNEAQ. V shed 5 bases, J shed 5 bases, and the junction held 11 bases outside the gene matches. The CDR3 reads CASSATTGGVSETQYF. The CDR3 bases are TGTGCCAGCAGCGCAACGACAGGGGGCGTTTCGGAGACCCAGTACTTC.

The V gene is TRBV5-1, the J gene TRBJ2-1; 8 nucleotides line up with TRBD1. This CDR3 has 14 amino acids. CDR1 SGHRS and CDR2 YFSETQ come from the germline V gene. Unmatched junction bases numbered 7, after V lost 3 bases and J lost 8 bases. CDR3: CASSSRTGNHEQFF. DNA of the CDR3: TGCGCCAGCAGCTCAAGGACAGGGAACCATGAGCAGTTCTTC.

The chain has TRBV2 and TRBJ2-3; 10 bases agree with TRBD2. This CDR3 contains 18 residues. CDR1 and CDR2 from the germline V gene are SNHLY and FYNNEI. The trim removed 6 bases at V and 0 bases at J, leaving 12 bases unmatched. As DNA, the CDR3 is TGTGCCAGCAGCCTAGGGATAGCGGGGGGCGGAAGCACAGATACGCAGTATTTT. Amino acids: CASSLGIAGGGSTDTQYF. Full variable domain (outside the CDR3, taken from reference TRBV2 and TRBJ2-3): EPEVTQTPSHQVTQMGQEVILRCVPISNHLYFYWYRQILGQKVEFLVSFYNNEISEKSEIFDDQFSVERPDGSNFTLKIRSTKLEDSAMYFCASSLGIAGGGSTDTQYFGPGTRLTVL.

The chain links TRBV10-3 to TRBJ2-2; D unclear. Germline V gene data show CDR1 as ENHRY and CDR2 as SYGVKD. V lost 2 bases and J 1 base, leaving 11 bases between the germline ends. There are 16 residues in the CDR3. Here the CDR3 DNA reads TGTGCCATCAGTGAGGCCCGGTGGGAGAACACCGGGGAGCTGTTTTTT. It specifies CAISEARWENTGELFF.

The genes are TRBV12-3 or TRBV12-4 and TRBJ2-2, with D perhaps given as TRBD1 or TRBD2 (6 bases each). The CDR3 runs 15 residues. V was cut by 3 bases and J by 3 bases, with 11 bases left in between. For the CDR3, the DNA is TGTGCCAGCAGTTTGAGGGGGGCGGACACCGGGGAGCTGTTTTTT. Amino acids: CASSLRGADTGELFF.

Comment on this clonotype: The junction differs from germline at one of its ends, possibly a read error. The chain employs TRBV5-1 and TRBJ2-3, with D possibly being TRBD1 (5 bases). The end of the DNA is better explained by TRBJ2-7, so the J call may be wrong. Germline CDR1 reads SGHRS; CDR2 reads YFSETQ. This CDR3 region has 15 residues. The CDR3 spells CASSLAATEYYGQYF. The CDR3 nucleotides are TGCGCCAGCAGCTTGGCCGCGACAGAGTACTACGGGCAGTACTTC.

This clonotype was picked up many times. The junction departs from the called germline gene at one end, perhaps through a read error. The CDR3 region has the DNA TGTGCCAGCAGCTCGGGACTAGCCAAAAACATTCAGTACTTC. Translating it yields CASSSGLAKNIQYF. The chain carries TRBV5-1 and TRBJ2-4; D might be TRBD2 (6 bases). CDR1 is SGHRS, CDR2 YFSETQ, per germline. This CDR3 comprises 14 residues.

This clonotype has a handful of counts. The CDR3 region has the DNA TGTGCCACCAGTGACCTGTCCCCCGGGACTAATTACAATGAGCAGTTCTTC. Residues: CATSDLSPGTNYNEQFF. The chain has TRBV24-1 and TRBJ2-1; 7 bases line up with TRBD2. Trimming removed 4 bases from V and 4 bases from J; junction bases left unmatched: 12. In germline, CDR1 is KGHDR, CDR2 SFDVKD. CDR3 size: 17 residues.

This clonotype was counted ten times or more. The chain recombines TRBV5-1 with TRBJ2-2; 7 bases are a match to TRBD2. Germline CDR1 SGHRS, CDR2 YFSETQ. The CDR3 contains 15 residues. The V gene end was trimmed by 4 bases and the J gene end by 4 bases; junction bases not matched to a gene: 7. CDR3: CASSGGRGGTGELFF. CDR3 in DNA: TGCGCCAGCAGCGGGGGACGCGGGGGCACCGGGGAGCTGTTTTTT.

This clonotype was recorded at least ten times. The chain is built from TRBV18 and TRBJ2-2; unclear D gene. Germline-derived CDR1 and CDR2 are KGHSH and LQKENI. Trimming pared 2 bases from V and 4 bases from J, leaving 5 bases between. This CDR3 comprises 13 residues. The CDR3 coding sequence is TGTGCCAGCTCACCAGCTCGCACCGGGGAGCTGTTTTTT. Translated, it gives CASSPARTGELFF.

The table lists this clonotype with many counts. The V and J genes are TRBV5-4 and TRBJ2-7; D remains ambiguous. V was shortened by 1 base and J by 6 bases, with 14 bases between the two germline ends. The CDR3 has 14 residues. CDR1 and CDR2 (germline): SGHNT, YYREEE (reference sequence). The CDR3 coding sequence is TGTGCCAGCAGCTTGAGACATGTGGGAAGCGAGCAGTACTTC. It is translated as CASSLRHVGSEQYF.

The DNA for the CDR3 is TGTGCCACCAGCAAGGGGACAGTCAGCAATCAGCCCCAGCATTTT. Its translation: CATSKGTVSNQPQHF. The chain uses TRBV15 and TRBJ1-5; 7 positions agree with TRBD1. V shed 4 bases, J shed 1 base, and the junction held 4 bases outside the gene matches. This CDR3 is built from 15 residues. Germline-derived CDR1 and CDR2 are LNHNV and YYDKDF (reference sequence).